The 23 T cell receptor beta chains reported below all come from one sample, sequenced in a study of T cell repertoires in cytomegalovirus infection (dated by TCRdb to between 2017 and 2020). These reads were obtained on an Illumina HiSeq 1500. Through fastp at Q25 and MiXCR, TCRdb rebuilt clones from the public reads, retaining in-frame beta chains. Rows merge per CDR3 protein into single entries with the most common DNA and genes. Counted in this sample were 630,000 or so distinct CDR3 sequences; approximately 24% of them appeared once. The ten top clones hold 7.5% to 9% of the sample. Sequencing was performed on CD8+ T cells from PBMCs. Receptor source: a human donor in good health (CMV status not recorded). Some clones in this sample may be carry-over from other donors' samples.

Ten or more counts support this clonotype. The CDR3 is CASSSSRTEDNSPLHF. The CDR3 DNA follows: TGTGCCAGCAGCTCCTCTCGGACAGAAGATAATTCACCCCTCCACTTT. This chain links TRBV7-9 with TRBJ1-6, with a possible D match to TRBD1 (6 bases). The CDR3 contains 16 residues. The V and J ends lost 4 bases and 5 bases respectively, with 15 bases between them. Germline lookup yields CDR1 SEHNR and CDR2 FQNEAQ (reference sequence). Filled out from reference TRBV7-9 and TRBJ1-6, the complete variable domain reads DTGVSQNPRHKITKRGQNVTFRCDPISEHNRLYWYRQTLGQGPEFLTYFQNEAQLEKSRLLSDRFSAERPKGSFSTLEIQRTEQGDSAMYLCASSSSRTEDNSPLHFGNGTRLTVT.

This clonotype was picked up one time. Relative to the germline gene, one junction end is altered; a read error may explain this. V usage is TRBV6-8 and J usage is TRBJ2-7; TRBD1 matches at 9 bases. The CDR3 loop spans 15 amino acids. Looked up from germline, CDR1 is MNHGY and CDR2 is SAAAGT. CDR3 sequence reads: CASTPGNRGHYERYF. In nucleotides, the CDR3 is TGTGCCAGCACTCCGGGGAACAGGGGGCACTACGAGCGGTACTTC.

This sequence joins TRBV15 and TRBJ2-7, with D perhaps TRBD1 (6 bases). CDR1 is LNHNV, CDR2 YYDKDF, per germline (reference sequence). The CDR3 runs to 14 residues. Trimming pared 1 base from V and 4 bases from J, leaving 11 bases between. As DNA, the CDR3 is TGTGCCACCAGCAGAGCCAGGGGTGGTTACGAGCAGTACTTC. It translates to CATSRARGGYEQYF.

In regard to this clonotype: Just one base apart from a much larger clone, this may be a read error. The CDR3 ends on some other residue instead of the conserved phenylalanine or tryptophan, so this is likely a read error. The rearrangement links TRBV4-1 to TRBJ1-1; TRBD1 matches 7 bases. Germline V gives CDR1 MGHRA, CDR2 YSYEKL. The CDR3 consists of 19 residues. The CDR3 DNA reads TGCGCCAGCAACCAACCCCCTCGTTGGTCGGGACAGCTGAACACTGAAGCTTTCATT. It is translated as CASNQPPRWSGQLNTEAFI.

This clonotype appeared a few times. The chain carries TRBV5-4 and TRBJ2-3, with 7 bases lining up with TRBD2. Trimming removed 1 base from V and 3 bases from J; junction bases left unmatched: 5. This CDR3 region has 15 residues. Germline CDR1 and CDR2: SGHNT and YYREEE (reference sequence). CDR3 nucleotide sequence: TGTGCCAGCAGCTTGACCCTAGCGGATACAGATACGCAGTATTTT. This gives the protein CASSLTLADTDTQYF.

This clonotype was counted only a few times. The rearrangement uses TRBV6-5 and TRBJ1-3; D is possibly TRBD1 (5 bases). The ends were cut back, 2 bases at V and 4 bases at J, with 9 bases in the middle. The CDR3 length is 14 residues. Germline V CDR1 and CDR2: MNHEY, SVGAGI. CDR3 DNA: TGTGCCAGCAGTTACCAGGGCATCGGAAACACCATATATTTT. Residues: CASSYQGIGNTIYF.

As to this clonotype: A much bigger clone sits one base away, suggesting this may be a read error. V is TRBV6-2 or TRBV6-3 and J is TRBJ2-1; TRBD2 is a possible D gene (7 bases). With 2 bases removed from V and 6 bases from J, the gap between germline ends came to 11 bases. This CDR3 comprises 14 residues. Germline CDR1 MNHEY, CDR2 SVGEGT. In nucleotides, the CDR3 is TGTGCCAGCAGTTACGGGGGGGCGATCAATGAGCAGTTCTTC. Its translation is CASSYGGAINEQFF.

Here the CDR3 DNA reads TGTGCCAGCAGTTTACGTTGGGACAGACCACCGGCCTTCTATGGCTACACCTTC. It yields the protein CASSLRWDRPPAFYGYTF. The chain combines TRBV6-5 with TRBJ1-2; 7 positions match TRBD1. CDR1 is MNHEY, CDR2 SVGAGI, per germline. Germline trimming cut 4 bases from V and 4 bases from J; bases unmatched to any gene: 18. The CDR3 length is 18 residues.

This clonotype was recorded a few times. This chain connects TRBV27 to TRBJ1-1; 9 bases align to TRBD1. The germline V gene has CDR1 MNHEY and CDR2 SMNVEV (reference sequence). V shed 5 bases, J shed 7 bases, and the junction held 5 bases outside the gene matches. CDR3 length equals 13 residues. This CDR3 is CASSPGTGYEAFF. In nucleotides, the CDR3 is TGTGCCAGCAGTCCGGGGACAGGGTATGAAGCTTTCTTT.

This clonotype was seen only a few times. CDR3 DNA: TGTGCCAGCACCCAAGCCCGGGGGCGCACAGATACGCAGTATTTT. Translated, it gives CASTQARGRTDTQYF. This chain joins TRBV11-2 and TRBJ2-3; either TRBD1 or TRBD2 may fit D (6 bases each). Germline-derived CDR1 and CDR2 are SGHAT and FQNNGV. Trimming removed 7 bases from V and 1 base from J, with 15 bases in between. The CDR3 spans 15 residues.

The chain is built from TRBV28 and TRBJ2-3; possible D gene TRBD2, 5 bases. Germline V gene lookup returns CDR1 MDHEN and CDR2 SYDVKM. Trimming removed 3 bases from V and 2 bases from J, with 12 bases in between. The CDR3 runs 15 residues. The CDR3 region is CASSFPAELTDTQYF. The DNA of the CDR3 is TGTGCCAGCAGTTTCCCAGCGGAGCTCACAGATACGCAGTATTTT.

This clonotype showed up just a few times. V and J are TRBV6-2 or TRBV6-3 and TRBJ2-1, with 7 positions matching TRBD2. In germline, CDR1 is MNHEY, CDR2 SVGEGT. The CDR3 is 16 residues long. V lost 2 bases and J lost 3; bases outside the gene matches: 7. For the CDR3, the DNA is TGTGCCAGCAGTTACGGGGGACTATCGAGCTACAATGAGCAGTTCTTC. Translating gives CASSYGGLSSYNEQFF.

The sample holds many counts of this clonotype. The gene calls are TRBV12-3 or TRBV12-4 and TRBJ2-5; D gene unclear. Deletions cut 3 bases from V and 0 bases from J, with 11 bases between. The CDR3 consists of 15 residues. The CDR3, as DNA: TGTGCCAGCAGTTTCTTCGGACGCAACCAAGAGACCCAGTACTTC. This codes for CASSFFGRNQETQYF.

At least ten counts were recorded for this clonotype. The chain uses TRBV10-1 and TRBJ2-7, with no clear D. The CDR3 runs to 13 residues. Germline V CDR1 and CDR2: WNHNN, SYGVQD (reference sequence). The V end lost 6 bases, the J end lost 6 bases, and 15 bases lay between the germline ends. The CDR3 loop is CASSAGLVSEQYF. The CDR3 region has the DNA TGCGCCAGCAGCGCCGGCCTCGTAAGCGAGCAGTACTTC.

This clonotype was found many times. This sequence joins TRBV7-2 and TRBJ2-1, with a weak D call TRBD2 (6 bases). This CDR3 spans 14 amino acids. Looked up from germline, CDR1 is SGHTA and CDR2 is FQGNSA. V was pared by 5 bases and J by 7 bases, with 15 bases between. The CDR3 DNA reads TGTGCCAGCAGCCCAATCGGGAGTTTGAATGAGCAGTTCTTC. Amino acids: CASSPIGSLNEQFF.

This chain links TRBV20-1 with TRBJ2-5; possible D gene TRBD1, 6 bases. This CDR3 region has 14 residues. CDR1 is DFQATT, CDR2 SNEGSKA, per germline (reference sequence). The V end was cut by 6 bases, the J end by 2 bases, with 16 bases between. The CDR3 sequence is CSAMRDKSQETQYF. CDR3 in DNA: TGCAGTGCAATGAGGGACAAGTCACAAGAGACCCAGTACTTC.

The chain combines TRBV29-1 with TRBJ1-2; TRBD1 matches at 7 bases. The CDR3 has 18 amino acids. Looked up from germline, CDR1 is SQVTM and CDR2 is ANQGSEA. With V trimmed by 6 bases and J by 2 bases, 21 bases remained unmatched. The CDR3 loop reads CSVRTRQGLPPLNYGYTF. In nucleotides, the CDR3 is TGCAGCGTCCGAACCCGACAGGGCCTACCCCCGCTCAACTATGGCTACACCTTC.

This chain joins TRBV9 and TRBJ2-7; D unresolved. Trimming took 2 bases from V and 0 from J, leaving 6 bases between them. The germline V gene has CDR1 SGDLS and CDR2 YYNGEE. The CDR3 runs 13 residues. Written as DNA, the CDR3 is TGTGCCAGCAGCGTGGGCAACTCCTACGAGCAGTACTTC. Amino acids: CASSVGNSYEQYF. The whole variable domain, filled in from reference TRBV9 and TRBJ2-7, reads DSGVTQTPKHLITATGQRVTLRCSPRSGDLSVYWYQQSLDQGLQFLIQYYNGEERAKGNILERFSAQQFPDLHSELNLSSLELGDSALYFCASSVGNSYEQYFGPGTRLTVT.

This chain links TRBV7-8 with TRBJ1-5; D is unclear. The V gene's germline CDR1 is SGHVS and CDR2 FQNEAQ. V shed 2 bases and J shed 5 bases, with 22 bases lying between them. This CDR3 comprises 18 residues. CDR3 nucleotides: TGTGCCAGCAGCTTAAACTGGATCGCTCTACGCCCCTATCAGCCCCAGCATTTT. This sequence encodes CASSLNWIALRPYQPQHF.

This clonotype was detected once. The gene calls are TRBV5-4 and TRBJ2-2; 8 nucleotides line up with TRBD2. This CDR3 spans 14 amino acids. The germline CDR1 and CDR2 sequences are SGHNT and YYREEE (reference sequence). The junction had 3 bases not matched to a gene; V was cut back by 4 bases and J by 4 bases. Here the CDR3 reads CASSAGLGTGELFF. CDR3 sequence (DNA): TGTGCCAGCAGCGCGGGACTAGGCACCGGGGAGCTGTTTTTT.

The chain joins TRBV20-1 to TRBJ2-5, with TRBD2 identical over 16 bases. After removal of 2 bases from V and 5 bases from J, the junction contained 11 bases not matched to a gene. Germline CDR1 is DFQATT and CDR2 is SNEGSKA (reference sequence). The CDR3 length is 18 residues. The CDR3 DNA sequence: TGCAGTGCTAGACCACTGGGGACTAGCGGGGGGGCCGGTGAGACCCAGTACTTC. This encodes CSARPLGTSGGAGETQYF.

The table lists this clonotype with a few counts. The rearrangement links TRBV29-1 to TRBJ2-1, with TRBD2 as a possible D gene (6 bases). This CDR3 is built from 11 residues. Trimming stripped 3 bases from V and 8 bases from J, with 8 bases between. The germline gives CDR1 SQVTM, CDR2 ANQGSEA. The CDR3 sequence: CSVDGTYEQFF. The CDR3 DNA follows: TGCAGCGTTGATGGGACTTATGAGCAGTTCTTC.

This clonotype was found a few times. This chain links TRBV6-2 or TRBV6-3 with TRBJ1-2; D perhaps matches TRBD1 (5 bases). Trimming stripped 6 bases from V and 4 bases from J, with 18 bases between. The germline gives CDR1 MNHEY, CDR2 SVGEGT. This CDR3 has 15 amino acids. The CDR3, as DNA: TGTGCCAGCAGCTACAACAGGCGAACCGGCTATGGCTACACCTTC. It is translated as CASSYNRRTGYGYTF.